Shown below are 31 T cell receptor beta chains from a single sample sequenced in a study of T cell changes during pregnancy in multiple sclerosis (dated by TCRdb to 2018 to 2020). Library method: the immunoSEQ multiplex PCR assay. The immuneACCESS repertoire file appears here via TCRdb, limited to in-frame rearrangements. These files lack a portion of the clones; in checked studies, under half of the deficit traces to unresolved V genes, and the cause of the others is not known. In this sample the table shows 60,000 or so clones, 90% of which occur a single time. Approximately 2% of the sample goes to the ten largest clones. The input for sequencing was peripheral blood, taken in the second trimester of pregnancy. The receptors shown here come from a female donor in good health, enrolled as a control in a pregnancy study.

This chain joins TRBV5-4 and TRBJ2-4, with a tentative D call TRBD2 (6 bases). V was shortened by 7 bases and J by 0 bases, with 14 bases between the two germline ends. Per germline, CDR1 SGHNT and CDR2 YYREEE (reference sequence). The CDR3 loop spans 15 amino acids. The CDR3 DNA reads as TGTGCCAGCTCGGAGGGCCACCTAGCCAAAAACATTCAGTACTTC. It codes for CASSEGHLAKNIQYF.

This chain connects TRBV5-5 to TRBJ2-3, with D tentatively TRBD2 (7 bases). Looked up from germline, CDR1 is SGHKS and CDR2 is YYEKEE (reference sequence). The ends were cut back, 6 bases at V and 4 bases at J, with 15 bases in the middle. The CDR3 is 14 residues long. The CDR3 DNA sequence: TGTGCCAGCACCTCGTGGGGGGGCGCAGATACGCAGTATTTT. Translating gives CASTSWGGADTQYF.

The CDR3 sequence is CASSNWTSGNYNEQFF. The CDR3 DNA reads as TGTGCCAGCAGTAACTGGACTAGCGGGAACTACAATGAGCAGTTCTTC. The V gene is TRBV21-1, the J gene TRBJ2-1; the tabulated D call, TRBD2, remains unverified against the DNA. TRBV21-1 represents a pseudogene. The CDR3 is made up of 16 amino acids.

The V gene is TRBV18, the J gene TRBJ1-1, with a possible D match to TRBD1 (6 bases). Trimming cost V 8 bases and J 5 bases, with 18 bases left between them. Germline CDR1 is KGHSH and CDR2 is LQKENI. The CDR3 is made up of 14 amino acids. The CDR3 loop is CASLPRGGQTEAFF. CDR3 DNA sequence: TGTGCCAGCCTTCCTAGGGGGGGGCAAACTGAAGCTTTCTTT.

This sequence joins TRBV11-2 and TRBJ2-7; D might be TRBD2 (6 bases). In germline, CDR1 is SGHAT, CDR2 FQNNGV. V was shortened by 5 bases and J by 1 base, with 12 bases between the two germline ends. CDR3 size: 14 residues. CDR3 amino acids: CASSPGDASYEQYF. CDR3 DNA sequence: TGTGCCAGCAGCCCGGGGGACGCATCCTACGAGCAGTACTTC.

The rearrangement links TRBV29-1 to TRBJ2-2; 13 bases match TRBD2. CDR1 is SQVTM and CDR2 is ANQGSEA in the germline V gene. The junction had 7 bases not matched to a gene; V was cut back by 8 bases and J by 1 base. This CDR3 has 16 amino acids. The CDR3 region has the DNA TGCAGCACCAGGACTAGCGGGAGTCTGAACACCGGGGAGCTGTTTTTT. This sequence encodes CSTRTSGSLNTGELFF.

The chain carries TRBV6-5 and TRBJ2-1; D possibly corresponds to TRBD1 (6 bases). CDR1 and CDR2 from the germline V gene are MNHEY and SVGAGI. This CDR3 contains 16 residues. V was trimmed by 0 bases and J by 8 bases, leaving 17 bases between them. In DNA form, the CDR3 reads TGTGCCAGCAGTTACTCCAACAGGGCTCCACACCATGAGCAGTTCTTC. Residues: CASSYSNRAPHHEQFF.

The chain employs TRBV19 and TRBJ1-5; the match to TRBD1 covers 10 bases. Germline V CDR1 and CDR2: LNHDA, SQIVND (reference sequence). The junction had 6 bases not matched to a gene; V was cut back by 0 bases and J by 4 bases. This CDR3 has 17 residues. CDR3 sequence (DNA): TGTGCCAGTAGTATAGATACCCGGACAGGGGGGAATCAGCCCCAGCATTTT. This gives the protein CASSIDTRTGGNQPQHF.

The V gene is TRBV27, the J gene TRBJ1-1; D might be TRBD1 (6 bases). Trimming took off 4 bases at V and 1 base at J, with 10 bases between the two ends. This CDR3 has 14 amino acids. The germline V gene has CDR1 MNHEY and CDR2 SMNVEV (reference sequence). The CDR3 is CASSWGGGNTEAFF. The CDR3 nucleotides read TGTGCCAGCAGTTGGGGAGGGGGGAACACTGAAGCTTTCTTT.

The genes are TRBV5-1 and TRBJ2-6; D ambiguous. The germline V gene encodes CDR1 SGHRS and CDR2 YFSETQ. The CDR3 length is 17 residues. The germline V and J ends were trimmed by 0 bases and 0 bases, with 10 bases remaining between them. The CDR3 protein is CASSLAGIDSGANVLTF. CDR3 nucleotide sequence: TGCGCCAGCAGCTTGGCCGGTATAGACTCTGGGGCCAACGTCCTGACTTTC.

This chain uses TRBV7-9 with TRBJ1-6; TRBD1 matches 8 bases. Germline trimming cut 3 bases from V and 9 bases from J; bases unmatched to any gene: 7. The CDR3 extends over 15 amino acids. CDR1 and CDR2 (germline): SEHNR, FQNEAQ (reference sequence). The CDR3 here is CASSFPGTGGSPLHF. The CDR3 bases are TGTGCCAGCAGCTTCCCCGGGACAGGTGGTTCACCCCTCCACTTT.

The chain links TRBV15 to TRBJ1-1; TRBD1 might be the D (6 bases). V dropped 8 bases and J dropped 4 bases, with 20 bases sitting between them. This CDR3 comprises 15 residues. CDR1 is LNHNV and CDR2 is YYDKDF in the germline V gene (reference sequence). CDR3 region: CATGVRDTRGTEAFF. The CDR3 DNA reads TGTGCCACCGGGGTGAGGGACACAAGGGGCACTGAAGCTTTCTTT.

CDR3: CASSSDYRSIDTQYF. As DNA, the CDR3 is TGTGCCAGCAGCTCGGACTACCGATCGATCGATACGCAGTATTTT. The gene calls are TRBV9 and TRBJ2-3, with D possibly matching TRBD2 (6 bases). V dropped 4 bases and J dropped 6 bases, with 18 bases sitting between them. Germline V gene sequence: CDR1 SGDLS, CDR2 YYNGEE. The CDR3 extends over 15 amino acids.

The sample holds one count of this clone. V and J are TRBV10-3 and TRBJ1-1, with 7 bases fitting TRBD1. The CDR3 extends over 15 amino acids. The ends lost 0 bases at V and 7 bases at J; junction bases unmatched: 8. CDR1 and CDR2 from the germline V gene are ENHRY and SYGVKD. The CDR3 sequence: CAISESNTGDLEAFF. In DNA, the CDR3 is TGTGCCATCAGTGAGTCGAATACAGGGGATCTTGAAGCTTTCTTT.

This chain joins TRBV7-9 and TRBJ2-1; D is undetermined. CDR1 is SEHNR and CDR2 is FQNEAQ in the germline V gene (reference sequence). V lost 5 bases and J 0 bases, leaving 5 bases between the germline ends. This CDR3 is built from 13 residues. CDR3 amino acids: CASSLNSYNEQFF. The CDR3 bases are TGTGCCAGCAGCCTAAACTCCTACAATGAGCAGTTCTTC.

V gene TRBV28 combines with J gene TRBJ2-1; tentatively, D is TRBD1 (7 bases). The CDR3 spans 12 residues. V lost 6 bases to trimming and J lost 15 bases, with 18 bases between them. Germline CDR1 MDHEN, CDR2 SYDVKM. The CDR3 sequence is CASRGQGGFPFF. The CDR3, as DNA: TGTGCCAGCAGGGGCCAGGGGGGCTTCCCGTTCTTC.

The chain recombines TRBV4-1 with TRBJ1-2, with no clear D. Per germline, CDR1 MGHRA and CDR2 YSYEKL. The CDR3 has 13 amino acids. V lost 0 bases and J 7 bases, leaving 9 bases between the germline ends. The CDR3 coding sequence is TGCGCCAGCAGCCAAGATAGGCGGGCTGGCTACACCTTC. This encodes CASSQDRRAGYTF.

CDR3 DNA: TGCGCCAGCAGCTTGGTAGAGAACTACGAGCAGTACTTC. Encoded protein: CASSLVENYEQYF. The V and J genes are TRBV5-1 and TRBJ2-7; D is ambiguous. The V and J ends lost 0 bases and 3 bases respectively, with 7 bases between them. The germline CDR1 and CDR2 sequences are SGHRS and YFSETQ. The CDR3 is 13 residues long.

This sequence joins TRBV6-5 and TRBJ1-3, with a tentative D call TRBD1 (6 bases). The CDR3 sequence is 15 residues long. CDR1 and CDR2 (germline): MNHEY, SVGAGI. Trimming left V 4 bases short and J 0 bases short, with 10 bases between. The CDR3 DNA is TGTGCCAGCAGTTTCAGGGGCCCCTCTGGAAACACCATATATTTT. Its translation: CASSFRGPSGNTIYF.

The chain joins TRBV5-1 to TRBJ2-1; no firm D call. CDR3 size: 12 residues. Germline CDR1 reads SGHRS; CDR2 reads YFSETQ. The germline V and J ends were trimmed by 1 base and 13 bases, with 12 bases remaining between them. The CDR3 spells CASSLSLGPQFF. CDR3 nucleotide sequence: TGCGCCAGCAGCTTGAGTCTAGGCCCACAGTTCTTC.

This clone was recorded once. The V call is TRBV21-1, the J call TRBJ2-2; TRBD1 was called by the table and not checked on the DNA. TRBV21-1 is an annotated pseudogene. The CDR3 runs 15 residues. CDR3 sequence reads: CASSKAGQGGGELFF. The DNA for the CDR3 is TGTGCCAGCAGCAAAGCGGGACAGGGCGGCGGGGAGCTGTTTTTT.

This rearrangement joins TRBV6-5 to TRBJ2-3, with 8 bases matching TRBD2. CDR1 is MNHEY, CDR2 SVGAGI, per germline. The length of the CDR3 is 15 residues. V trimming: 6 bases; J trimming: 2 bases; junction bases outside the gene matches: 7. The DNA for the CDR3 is TGTGCCAGCAGGAAAGTAGCGGGATTCACAGATACGCAGTATTTT. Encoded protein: CASRKVAGFTDTQYF.

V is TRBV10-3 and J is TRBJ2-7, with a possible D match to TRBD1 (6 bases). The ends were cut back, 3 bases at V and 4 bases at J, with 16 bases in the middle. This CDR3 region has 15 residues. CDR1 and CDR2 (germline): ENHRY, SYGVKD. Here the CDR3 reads CAISDVVDRKYEQYF. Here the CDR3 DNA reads TGTGCCATCAGTGACGTTGTGGACAGAAAGTACGAGCAGTACTTC.

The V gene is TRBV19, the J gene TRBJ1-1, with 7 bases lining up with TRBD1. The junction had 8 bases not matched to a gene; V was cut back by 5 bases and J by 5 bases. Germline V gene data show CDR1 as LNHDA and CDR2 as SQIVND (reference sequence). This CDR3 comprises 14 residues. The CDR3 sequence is CASSPRQGGTEAFF. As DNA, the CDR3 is TGTGCCAGTAGTCCGCGACAGGGCGGGACTGAAGCTTTCTTT.

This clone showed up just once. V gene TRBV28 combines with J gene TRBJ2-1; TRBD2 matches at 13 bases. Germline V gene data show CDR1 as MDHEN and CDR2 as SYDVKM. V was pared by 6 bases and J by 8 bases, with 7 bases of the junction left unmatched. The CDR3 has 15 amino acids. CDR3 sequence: CASRATSGRADEQFF. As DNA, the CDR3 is TGTGCCAGCAGGGCTACTAGCGGGAGGGCGGATGAGCAGTTCTTC.

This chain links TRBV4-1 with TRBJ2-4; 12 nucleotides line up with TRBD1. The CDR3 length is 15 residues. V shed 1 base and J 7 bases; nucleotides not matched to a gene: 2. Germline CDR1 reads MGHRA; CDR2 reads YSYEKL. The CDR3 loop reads CASSQVGTGGNIQYF. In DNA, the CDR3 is TGCGCCAGCAGCCAAGTGGGGACAGGGGGCAACATTCAGTACTTC.

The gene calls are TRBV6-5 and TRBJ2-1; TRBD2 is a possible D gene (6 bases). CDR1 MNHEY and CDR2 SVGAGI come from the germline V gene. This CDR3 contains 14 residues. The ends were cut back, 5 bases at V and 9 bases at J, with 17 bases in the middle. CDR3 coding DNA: TGTGCCAGCAGTCCCAACCCCAGGACTATTGAGCAGTTCTTC. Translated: CASSPNPRTIEQFF.

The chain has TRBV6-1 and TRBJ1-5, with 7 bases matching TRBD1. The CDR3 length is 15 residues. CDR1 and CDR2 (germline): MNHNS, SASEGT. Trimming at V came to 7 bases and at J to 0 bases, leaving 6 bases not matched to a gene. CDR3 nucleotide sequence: TGTGCCAGCAAGGGGGCCCGGGCTAGCAATCAGCCCCAGCATTTT. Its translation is CASKGARASNQPQHF.

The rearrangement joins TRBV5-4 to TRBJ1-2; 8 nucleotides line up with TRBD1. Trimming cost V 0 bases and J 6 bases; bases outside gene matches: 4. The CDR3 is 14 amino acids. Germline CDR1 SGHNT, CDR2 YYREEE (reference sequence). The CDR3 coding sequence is TGTGCCAGCAGCTTGGGGGACAGGTCAGATGGCTACACCTTC. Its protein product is CASSLGDRSDGYTF. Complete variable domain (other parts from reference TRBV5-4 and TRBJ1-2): ETGVTQSPTHLIKTRGQQVTLRCSSQSGHNTVSWYQQALGQGPQFIFQYYREEENGRGNFPPRFSGLQFPNYSSELNVNALELDDSALYLCASSLGDRSDGYTFGSGTRLTVV.

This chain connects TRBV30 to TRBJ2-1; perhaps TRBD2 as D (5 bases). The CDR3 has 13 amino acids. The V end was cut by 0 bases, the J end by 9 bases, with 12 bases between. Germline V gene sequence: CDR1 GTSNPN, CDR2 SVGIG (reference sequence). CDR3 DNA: TGTGCCTGGAGTGTAGGTTTAGCGATTGAGCAGTTCTTC. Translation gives CAWSVGLAIEQFF.

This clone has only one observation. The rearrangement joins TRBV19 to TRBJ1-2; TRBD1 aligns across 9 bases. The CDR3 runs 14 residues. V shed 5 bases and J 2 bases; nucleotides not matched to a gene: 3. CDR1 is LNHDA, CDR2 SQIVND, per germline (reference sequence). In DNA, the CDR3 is TGTGCCAGTAGTGGACAGGGGAGGAACTATGGCTACACCTTC. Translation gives CASSGQGRNYGYTF.